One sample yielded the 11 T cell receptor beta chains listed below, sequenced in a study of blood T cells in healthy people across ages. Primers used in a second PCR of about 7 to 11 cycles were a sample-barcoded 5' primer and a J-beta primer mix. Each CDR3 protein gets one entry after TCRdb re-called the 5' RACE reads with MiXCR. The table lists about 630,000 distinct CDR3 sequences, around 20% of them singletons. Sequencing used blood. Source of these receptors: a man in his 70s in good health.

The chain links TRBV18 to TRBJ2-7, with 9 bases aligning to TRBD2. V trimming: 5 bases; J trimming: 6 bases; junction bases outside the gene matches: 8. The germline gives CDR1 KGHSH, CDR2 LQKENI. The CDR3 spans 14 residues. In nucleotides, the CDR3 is TGTGCCAGCTCATCCGCGGGAGGGCTCGGCGAGCAGTACTTC. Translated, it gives CASSSAGGLGEQYF.

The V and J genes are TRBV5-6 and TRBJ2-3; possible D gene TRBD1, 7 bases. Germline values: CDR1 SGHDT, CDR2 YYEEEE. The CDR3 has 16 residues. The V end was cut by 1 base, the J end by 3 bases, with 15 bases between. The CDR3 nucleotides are TGTGCCAGCAGCTTGCGAGACAGGGAGGTGACAGATACGCAGTATTTT. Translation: CASSLRDREVTDTQYF. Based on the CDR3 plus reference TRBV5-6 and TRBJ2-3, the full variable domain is DAGVTQSPTHLIKTRGQQVTLRCSPKSGHDTVSWYQQALGQGPQFIFQYYEEEERQRGNFPDRFSGHQFPNYSSELNVNALLLGDSALYLCASSLRDREVTDTQYFGPGTRLTVL.

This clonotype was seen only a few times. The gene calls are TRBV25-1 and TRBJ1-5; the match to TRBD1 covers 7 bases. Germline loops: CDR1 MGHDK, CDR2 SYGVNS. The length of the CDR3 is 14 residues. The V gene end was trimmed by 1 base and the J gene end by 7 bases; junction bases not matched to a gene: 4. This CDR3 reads CASSESGGEQPQHF. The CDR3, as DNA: TGTGCCAGCAGTGAATCAGGGGGAGAACAGCCCCAGCATTTT. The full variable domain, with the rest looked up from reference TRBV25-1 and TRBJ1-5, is EADIYQTPRYLVIGTGKKITLECSQTMGHDKMYWYQQDPGMELHLIHYSYGVNSTEKGDLSSESTVSRIRTEHFPLTLESARPSHTSQYLCASSESGGEQPQHFGDGTRLSIL.

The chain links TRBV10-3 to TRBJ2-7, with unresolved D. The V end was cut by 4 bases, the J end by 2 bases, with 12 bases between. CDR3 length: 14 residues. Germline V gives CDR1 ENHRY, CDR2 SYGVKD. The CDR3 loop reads CAISGLRAPYEQYF. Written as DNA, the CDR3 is TGTGCCATCAGTGGATTACGGGCCCCCTACGAGCAGTACTTC.

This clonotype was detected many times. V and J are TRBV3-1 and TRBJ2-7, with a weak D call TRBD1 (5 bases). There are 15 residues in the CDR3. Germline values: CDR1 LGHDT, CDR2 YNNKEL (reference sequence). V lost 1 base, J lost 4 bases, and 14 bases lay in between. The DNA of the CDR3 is TGTGCCAGCAGCCAAGGACCCAGGCAGGGATACGAGCAGTACTTC. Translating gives CASSQGPRQGYEQYF.

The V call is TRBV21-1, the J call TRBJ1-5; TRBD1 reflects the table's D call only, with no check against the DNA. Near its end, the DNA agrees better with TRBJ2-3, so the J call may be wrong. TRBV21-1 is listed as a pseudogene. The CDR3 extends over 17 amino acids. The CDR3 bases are TGTGCCAGCAGCCAGGGACAGGGGGAGACATGGAATCAGCCCCAGTATTTT. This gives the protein CASSQGQGETWNQPQYF.

This chain's CDR3 is CASSQGGANRNQPQHF. The CDR3 DNA reads TGCGCCAGCAGCCAAGGGGGGGCGAATAGGAATCAGCCCCAGCATTTT. The chain uses TRBV4-1 and TRBJ1-5; weak D call: TRBD1 (6 bases). Deletions cut 1 base from V and 4 bases from J, with 14 bases between. CDR1 and CDR2 from the germline V gene are MGHRA and YSYEKL. This CDR3 comprises 16 residues.

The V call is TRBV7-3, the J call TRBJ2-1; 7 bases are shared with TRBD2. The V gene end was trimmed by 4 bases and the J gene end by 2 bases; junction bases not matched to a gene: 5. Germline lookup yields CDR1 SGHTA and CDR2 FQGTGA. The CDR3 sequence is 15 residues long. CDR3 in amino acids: CASSSRLAAYNEQFF. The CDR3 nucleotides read TGTGCCAGCAGCTCACGACTAGCCGCCTACAATGAGCAGTTCTTC.

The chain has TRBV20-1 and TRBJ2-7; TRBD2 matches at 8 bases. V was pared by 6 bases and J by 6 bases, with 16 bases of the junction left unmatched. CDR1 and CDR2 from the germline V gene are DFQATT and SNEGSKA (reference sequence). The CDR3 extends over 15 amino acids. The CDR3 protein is CSAPVSGTRSGEQYF. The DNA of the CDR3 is TGCAGTGCCCCTGTTAGCGGGACTCGTTCGGGCGAGCAGTACTTC.

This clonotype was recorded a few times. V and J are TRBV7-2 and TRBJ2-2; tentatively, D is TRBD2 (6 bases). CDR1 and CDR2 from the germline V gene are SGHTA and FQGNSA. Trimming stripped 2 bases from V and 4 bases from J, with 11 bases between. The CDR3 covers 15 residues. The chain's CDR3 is CASSLFLARTGELFF. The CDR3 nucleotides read TGTGCCAGCAGCTTATTTCTAGCGCGCACCGGGGAGCTGTTTTTT. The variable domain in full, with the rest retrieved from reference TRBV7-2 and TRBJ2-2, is GAGVSQSPSNKVTEKGKDVELRCDPISGHTALYWYRQSLGQGLEFLIYFQGNSAPDKSGLPSDRFSAERTGGSVSTLTIQRTQQEDSAVYLCASSLFLARTGELFFGEGSRLTVL.

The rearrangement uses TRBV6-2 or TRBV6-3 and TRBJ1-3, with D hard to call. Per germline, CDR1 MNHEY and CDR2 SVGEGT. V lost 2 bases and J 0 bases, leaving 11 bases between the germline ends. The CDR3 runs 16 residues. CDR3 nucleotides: TGTGCCAGCAGTTACGGCAGGACCAGCTCTGGAAACACCATATATTTT. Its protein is CASSYGRTSSGNTIYF.